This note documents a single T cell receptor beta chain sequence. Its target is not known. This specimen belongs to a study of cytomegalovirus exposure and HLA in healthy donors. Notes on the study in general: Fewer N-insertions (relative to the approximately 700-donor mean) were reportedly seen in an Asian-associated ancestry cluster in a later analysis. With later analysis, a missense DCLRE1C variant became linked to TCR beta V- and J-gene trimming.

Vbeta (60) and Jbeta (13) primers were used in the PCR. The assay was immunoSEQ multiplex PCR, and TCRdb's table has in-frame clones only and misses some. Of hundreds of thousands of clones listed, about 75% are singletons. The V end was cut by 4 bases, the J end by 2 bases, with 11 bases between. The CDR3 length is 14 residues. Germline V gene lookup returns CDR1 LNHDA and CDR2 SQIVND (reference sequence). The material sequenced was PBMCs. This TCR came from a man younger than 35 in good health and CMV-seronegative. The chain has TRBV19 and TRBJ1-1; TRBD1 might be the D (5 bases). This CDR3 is CASSTGLRNTEAFF. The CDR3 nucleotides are TGTGCCAGTAGTACGGGACTCAGAAACACTGAAGCTTTCTTT.